This T cell receptor (beta chain) was sequenced for a study of glioma-infiltrating T cells after dendritic cell vaccination. Study overall: Dendritic cell vaccination trial patients had either newly diagnosed or recurrent glioblastoma. Whole-study findings and limits: No direct clonality-survival link was found; a diverse polyclonal response may matter.

Amplification used 60 V beta primers and 13 J beta primers. Produced via immunoSEQ multiplex PCR; TCRdb's table is partial and in-frame only. The sample consists of 20,000 to 30,000 clones, 85% to 90% of them appearing once. CDR3 length: 15 residues. Germline-derived CDR1 and CDR2 are MGHRA and YSYEKL. The V gene end was trimmed by 0 bases and the J gene end by 8 bases; junction bases not matched to a gene: 6. Noted time point: after dendritic cell vaccination, including at tumor progression/relapse. Selection required adequate fresh-frozen tumor tissue plus more than two years' survival data. In the case of this clone: Its antigen remains unidentified.

The rearrangement joins TRBV4-1 to TRBJ2-1; 8 nucleotides match TRBD1. The input for sequencing was blood, taken after dendritic cell vaccination. The sequence derives from a human donor with glioblastoma. The CDR3 protein is CASSQDGAGGDEQFF. The CDR3 nucleotides read TGCGCCAGCAGCCAAGATGGGGCAGGGGGCGATGAGCAGTTCTTC.